Below are 17 T cell receptor beta chains sequenced from a single sample in a study of radiation and T cells in renal cell carcinoma. The method was immunoSEQ multiplex PCR; TCRdb's version includes in-frame clones alone and lacks a portion of them. Among approximately 5,000 clones listed, about 63% were seen once. Sample treatment: treatment-naive control, cytoreductive nephrectomy. Sample: tumor tissue, taken from a patient whose treatment was nephrectomy without radiotherapy. Receptor source: a human donor with renal cell carcinoma.

The chain recombines TRBV18 with TRBJ1-1, with 7 bases that match TRBD1. V was pared by 7 bases and J by 9 bases, with 14 bases of the junction left unmatched. The germline CDR1 and CDR2 sequences are KGHSH and LQKENI. This CDR3 is built from 14 residues. CDR3 amino acids: CASFESGTAFQAFF. CDR3 nucleotide sequence: TGTGCCAGCTTCGAATCCGGGACAGCTTTTCAAGCTTTCTTT.

The chain couples TRBV11-2 to TRBJ2-5; D is undetermined. V lost 5 bases and J lost 2, with 12 bases in between. Germline-derived CDR1 and CDR2 are SGHAT and FQNNGV. The CDR3 loop spans 14 amino acids. The CDR3 bases are TGTGCCAGCAGCCTAACGGCCCCTCAAGAGACCCAGTACTTC. This translates into CASSLTAPQETQYF.

The rearrangement links TRBV5-1 to TRBJ2-3; D may be TRBD1 (6 bases). V lost 4 bases, J lost 6 bases, and 12 bases lay in between. Germline lookup yields CDR1 SGHRS and CDR2 YFSETQ. The CDR3 sequence is 13 residues long. The CDR3 region has the DNA TGCGCCAGCAGCCTGGGACAATTGGATACGCAGTATTTT. Its protein is CASSLGQLDTQYF.

The chain has TRBV7-9 and TRBJ2-1, with TRBD2 as a possible D gene (5 bases). The germline CDR1 and CDR2 sequences are SEHNR and FQNEAQ (reference sequence). Trimming stripped 2 bases from V and 4 bases from J, with 12 bases between. The CDR3 spans 15 residues. The CDR3 nucleotides read TGTGCCAGCAGCTTAACGCTAGCTGCTTACAATGAGCAGTTCTTC. Residues: CASSLTLAAYNEQFF.

The chain combines TRBV25-1 with TRBJ2-5; D is unresolved. The CDR3 covers 12 residues. V was trimmed by 2 bases and J by 5 bases, leaving 6 bases between them. From germline, CDR1 is MGHDK and CDR2 SYGVNS. The CDR3 loop reads CASSENTETQYF. CDR3 DNA sequence: TGTGCCAGCAGTGAAAATACGGAGACCCAGTACTTC.

This clone has just a few counts. The J gene is TRBJ1-2, the V gene TRBV30; D is unclear. V was trimmed by 2 bases and J by 1 base, leaving 20 bases between them. In germline, CDR1 is GTSNPN, CDR2 SVGIG (reference sequence). The CDR3 is made up of 17 amino acids. CDR3 sequence reads: CAWSPHTYLGVNYGYTF. Here the CDR3 DNA reads TGTGCCTGGAGTCCCCATACGTACCTCGGAGTTAACTATGGCTACACCTTC.

The gene calls are TRBV2 and TRBJ2-3; D gene ambiguous. Trimming shortened V by 0 bases and J by 7 bases, and 11 bases separated the two germline ends. The CDR3 spans 14 residues. The germline gives CDR1 SNHLY, CDR2 FYNNEI. CDR3 protein: CASSEAPGRYTQYF. CDR3 DNA: TGTGCCAGCAGTGAAGCGCCCGGAAGATATACGCAGTATTTT.

This chain uses TRBV6-1 with TRBJ1-2, with D possibly TRBD1 on 6 matching bases. Germline CDR1 and CDR2: MNHNS and SASEGT. The CDR3 covers 12 residues. V was pared by 11 bases and J by 4 bases, with 14 bases between. The CDR3 loop reads CASRTEVYGYTF. CDR3 DNA: TGTGCCTCCCGGACAGAAGTCTATGGCTACACCTTC.

V is TRBV4-2 and J is TRBJ2-1, with 8 nucleotides matching TRBD2. CDR1 is LGHNA, CDR2 YNFKEQ, per germline. Germline trimming cut 4 bases from V and 8 bases from J; bases unmatched to any gene: 16. CDR3 length: 17 residues. The CDR3 bases are TGTGCCAGCAGCCGAGACTCGAGCGGGAGTGCGGTAGATGAGCAGTTCTTC. It translates to CASSRDSSGSAVDEQFF.

The chain recombines TRBV9 with TRBJ2-3, with a weak D call TRBD2 (5 bases). The CDR3 is made up of 16 amino acids. Germline V lookup: CDR1 SGDLS, CDR2 YYNGEE. V was trimmed by 1 base and J by 2 bases, leaving 14 bases between them. The CDR3 loop is CASSVTHGRATDTQYF. For the CDR3, the DNA is TGTGCCAGCAGCGTAACCCACGGGCGGGCCACAGATACGCAGTATTTT.

This chain links TRBV7-8 with TRBJ1-5; 8 bases line up with TRBD1. Looked up from germline, CDR1 is SGHVS and CDR2 is FQNEAQ. This CDR3 is built from 17 residues. J was trimmed by 1 base and V by 5 bases; bases with no gene match: 10. CDR3 sequence: CASSRSDRGLSNQPQHF. CDR3 bases: TGTGCCAGCAGCCGATCAGACAGGGGATTAAGCAATCAGCCCCAGCATTTT.

The chain has TRBV4-3 and TRBJ1-2, with TRBD1 matching over 8 bases. Germline V CDR1 and CDR2: LGHNA, YSLEER. CDR3 length: 14 residues. Losses at the gene ends were 4 bases for V and 5 bases for J; bases not matched to a gene: 6. DNA for the CDR3: TGCGCCAGCAGCCCGGACAGGGTAACTTATGGCTACACCTTC. Protein sequence: CASSPDRVTYGYTF.

This chain joins TRBV19 and TRBJ2-2; D perhaps matches TRBD2 (5 bases). The CDR3 loop spans 12 amino acids. Between the trimmed V and J ends, which lost 7 bases and 7 bases, there was a span of 10 bases. CDR1 and CDR2 (germline): LNHDA, SQIVND (reference sequence). The CDR3 reads CASNEGGGELFF. In DNA, the CDR3 is TGTGCCAGTAACGAGGGCGGCGGGGAGCTGTTTTTT.

The V and J genes are TRBV13 and TRBJ1-2; possible D gene TRBD1, 6 bases. Per germline, CDR1 PRHDT and CDR2 FYEKMQ (reference sequence). CDR3 length: 14 residues. V was trimmed by 2 bases and J by 3 bases, leaving 10 bases between them. As DNA, the CDR3 is TGTGCCAGCAGCTTACAAACAGGGTACTATGGCTACACCTTC. Encoded protein: CASSLQTGYYGYTF.

The V gene is TRBV18, the J gene TRBJ1-1, with D possibly matching TRBD1 (6 bases). CDR3 size: 15 residues. From germline, CDR1 is KGHSH and CDR2 LQKENI. V dropped 1 base and J dropped 1 base, with 10 bases sitting between them. As DNA, the CDR3 is TGTGCCAGCTCACCACAAGACAGGTCGAACACTGAAGCTTTCTTT. Translation gives CASSPQDRSNTEAFF.

The J gene is TRBJ2-5, the V gene TRBV5-1; 12 bases match TRBD2. This CDR3 region has 16 residues. The germline CDR1 and CDR2 sequences are SGHRS and YFSETQ. V shed 2 bases and J 1 base; nucleotides not matched to a gene: 3. Here the CDR3 DNA reads TGCGCCAGCAGCTTAAGACTAGCGGGGGCCCAAGAGACCCAGTACTTC. It yields the protein CASSLRLAGAQETQYF.

This chain joins TRBV28 and TRBJ2-1; a weak D match, TRBD2 (6 bases). V was clipped by 6 bases and J by 0 bases, with 9 bases between them. Germline values: CDR1 MDHEN, CDR2 SYDVKM. This CDR3 spans 14 amino acids. CDR3: CASRLRGSYNEQFF. The CDR3, as DNA: TGTGCCAGCAGGTTGCGGGGCTCCTACAATGAGCAGTTCTTC.